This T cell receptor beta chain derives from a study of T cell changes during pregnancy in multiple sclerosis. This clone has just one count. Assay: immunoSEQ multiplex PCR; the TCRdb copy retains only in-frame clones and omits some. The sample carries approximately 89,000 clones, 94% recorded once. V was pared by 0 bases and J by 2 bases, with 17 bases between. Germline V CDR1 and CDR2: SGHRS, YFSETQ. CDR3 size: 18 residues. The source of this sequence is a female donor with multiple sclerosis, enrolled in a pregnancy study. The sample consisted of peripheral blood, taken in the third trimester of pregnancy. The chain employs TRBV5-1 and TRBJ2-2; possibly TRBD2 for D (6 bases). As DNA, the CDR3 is TGCGCCAGCAGCTTGGACGTCTTTGGAGGGGTTAACACCGGGGAGCTGTTTTTT. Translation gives CASSLDVFGGVNTGELFF. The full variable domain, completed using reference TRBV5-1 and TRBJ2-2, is KAGVTQTPRYLIKTRGQQVTLSCSPISGHRSVSWYQQTPGQGLQFLFEYFSETQRNKGNFPGRFSGRQFSNSRSEMNVSTLELGDSALYLCASSLDVFGGVNTGELFFGEGSRLTVL.